This T cell receptor beta chain emerged from a study of blood T cell repertoires in COVID-19. The overall study: Nucleic acid was either cDNA or gDNA, and it came from T cells, B-cell-depleted T cells, or PBMCs.

Authors' data handling: Amplification from reference gene primers served as the basis for estimated nucleated cell counts. Generated by immunoSEQ multiplex PCR, the TCRdb table keeps only in-frame clones and is missing some. The V and J calls and the clone size are those of that table, but D and trimming were determined from the DNA. The table records over 75,000 clones, approximately 82% of them present only once. The V gene's germline CDR1 is MDHEN and CDR2 SYDVKM. V was pared by 5 bases and J by 4 bases, with 7 bases of the junction left unmatched. The CDR3 covers 14 residues. The origin of this receptor is a man between 70 and 80 years old with acute or convalescent COVID-19. The chain joins TRBV28 to TRBJ1-2; 7 positions match TRBD1. The material sequenced was peripheral blood. Here the CDR3 DNA reads TGTGCCAGCAGTCAACAGGGGCTGCTCTATGGCTACACCTTC. Translation gives CASSQQGLLYGYTF.